Only a few counts were recorded for the clone carrying this T cell receptor beta chain. This sample stems from a study of metastatic and nonmetastatic thyroid tumors. Study overall: Repertoire data that came from the blood and tumor or nodule tissue of malignant and benign thyroid patients were compared.

Germline CDR1 is MNHEY and CDR2 is SVGAGI. This CDR3 is built from 13 residues. Deletions cut 11 bases from V and 7 bases from J, with 17 bases between. TCRdb reanalyzed the PCR reads with MiXCR. The data show about 15,000 clones, approximately 19% seen once. Prior to thyroid surgery, none of the patients had received any treatment. The TCR was taken from a female donor with papillary thyroid cancer or a benign thyroid nodule (not recorded which). Some clones in this sample may be carry-over from other donors' samples. Sequencing input: blood. The chain carries TRBV6-5 and TRBJ1-4, with a weak D call TRBD1 (6 bases). As DNA, the CDR3 is TGTGCCGGGGTAGGACAGATAGGTGAAAAACTGTTTTTT. Translation gives CAGVGQIGEKLFF.